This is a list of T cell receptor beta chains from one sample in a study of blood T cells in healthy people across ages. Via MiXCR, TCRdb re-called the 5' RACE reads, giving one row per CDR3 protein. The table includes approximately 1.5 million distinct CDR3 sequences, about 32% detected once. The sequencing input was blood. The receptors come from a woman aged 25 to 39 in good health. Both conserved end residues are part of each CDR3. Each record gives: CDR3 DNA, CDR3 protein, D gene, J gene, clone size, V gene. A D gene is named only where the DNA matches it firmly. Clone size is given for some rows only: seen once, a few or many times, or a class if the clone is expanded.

TGCGCCGGCAGCTTGCCAGAGGGTGTCAATGAAAAACTGTTTTTT,CAGSLPEGVNEKLFF,-,TRBJ1-4,-,TRBV5-1
TGCAGCGTGAGGACAGCCCCGTCGGATACGCAGTATTTT,CSVRTAPSDTQYF,-,TRBJ2-3,many,TRBV29-1
TGCAGTGCTAGAGACCCAGCGGGAGGCCGATGGAATGAGCAGTTCTTC,CSARDPAGGRWNEQFF,TRBD2,TRBJ2-1,-,TRBV20-1
TGCGCCAGCAGCAATAGCGGGACCAGTTCCTTAGAGACCCAGTACTTC,CASSNSGTSSLETQYF,TRBD2,TRBJ2-5,-,TRBV5-1
TGTGCCAGCAGCACGAGGACTAGCGGGGACCCTGATGAGCAGTTCTTC,CASSTRTSGDPDEQFF,TRBD2,TRBJ2-1,-,TRBV11-2
TGCAGCGTTGTATTATCTAGCGGAGGGGATACGCAGTATTTT,CSVVLSSGGDTQYF,TRBD2,TRBJ2-3,few,TRBV29-1
TGTGCCAGCAGTGGAAATAAAGGGGACTATGGCTACACCTTC,CASSGNKGDYGYTF,-,TRBJ1-2,-,TRBV28
TGTGTCATCAGTGAAGGTAGCGGGGGTCAAGAGACCCAGTACTTC,CVISEGSGGQETQYF,TRBD2,TRBJ2-5,-,TRBV10-3
TGTGCCAGCTCACCACGACTAGCGGGAGCGGGCGATGAGCAGTTCTTC,CASSPRLAGAGDEQFF,TRBD2,TRBJ2-1,-,TRBV18
TGTGCCAGCAGCTTAGGGTACGGGGGGGACAGGAAGACCCAGTACTTC,CASSLGYGGDRKTQYF,-,TRBJ2-5,-,TRBV11-2
TGTGCCAGCAGCCAAGTATTCTCCCCTCCACAGGCGGATACGCAGTATTTT,CASSQVFSPPQADTQYF,-,TRBJ2-3,many,TRBV4-2
TGTGCCAGCAGTGAATCCCAAGGTGTGGGACACCACACAGATACGCAGTATTTT,CASSESQGVGHHTDTQYF,-,TRBJ2-3,-,TRBV25-1
TGCAGTGCTAGAGAGCCGCCTGCGGGAAAACTGTTTTTT,CSAREPPAGKLFF,-,TRBJ1-4,few,TRBV20-1
TGCAGCGTTGTTCTCGGTGCGGCTAGCGGGAGGGCGGGTGATACGCAGTATTTT,CSVVLGAASGRAGDTQYF,TRBD2,TRBJ2-3,many,TRBV29-1
TGCAGTGCCCTAATTCCACTAGCGGGAGGCACAGATACGCAGTATTTT,CSALIPLAGGTDTQYF,TRBD2,TRBJ2-3,-,TRBV20-1
TGCAGTGCTAGCCCTAGCGGGTCAAGCACAGATACGCAGTATTTT,CSASPSGSSTDTQYF,TRBD2,TRBJ2-3,-,TRBV20-1
TGTGCCAGCAGCTCGCCGGGGCCGGCGAAGACCGGGGAGCTGTTTTTT,CASSSPGPAKTGELFF,-,TRBJ2-2,-,TRBV12-3/TRBV12-4
TGTGCCAGCAGCTTAGGGAAGCCGGGACTACACATCAATGAGCAGTTCTTC,CASSLGKPGLHINEQFF,TRBD2,TRBJ2-1,-,TRBV7-3
TGTGCCAGCAGCGTATGGGGGGACACTGAAGCTTTCTTT,CASSVWGDTEAFF,-,TRBJ1-1,few,TRBV9
TGTGCCAGCAGCCAAGTGGACGGCCCTAGCCCTGAAGCTTTCTTT,CASSQVDGPSPEAFF,-,TRBJ1-1,few,TRBV4-2
TGTGCCAGCAGAAGGTCTCGTCAGCCCCAGCATTTT,CASRRSRQPQHF,-,TRBJ1-5,-,TRBV28
TGTGCCAGCAGCCTCAGGGACCCCTTAACAGATACGCAGTATTTT,CASSLRDPLTDTQYF,-,TRBJ2-3,few,TRBV9
TGTGCCAGCAGCGCGGGGGCCACAACGGGCGAGCAGTACTTC,CASSAGATTGEQYF,-,TRBJ2-7,many,TRBV9
TGCAGTGCTAGAGATATAGAACCCCTGAACGAGCAGTACTTC,CSARDIEPLNEQYF,-,TRBJ2-7,-,TRBV20-1
TGTGCCAGCAGCCTACCAGGACTAGCGGGAACCTACGAGCAGTACTTC,CASSLPGLAGTYEQYF,TRBD2,TRBJ2-7,-,TRBV11-2
TGTGCCGGCAGCCAAGAGGTGAGGGAGACCCAGTACTTC,CAGSQEVRETQYF,-,TRBJ2-5,few,TRBV4-2
TGTGCCAGCAGCGCCACAGGTACTGAGCAGTTCTTC,CASSATGTEQFF,-,TRBJ2-1,-,TRBV7-9
TGTGCCATCAGTGATTCTGCCCATGGCTACACCTTC,CAISDSAHGYTF,-,TRBJ1-2,-,TRBV10-3
TGCGCCAGCAGCTTGGAAGTGGGGAACGAGCAGTACTTC,CASSLEVGNEQYF,-,TRBJ2-7,-,TRBV5-1
TGTGCCAGCATCCTCCAGGGGGCTACTGAAGCTTTCTTT,CASILQGATEAFF,TRBD1,TRBJ1-1,-,TRBV12-3/TRBV12-4
TGTGCCACCAGTGACCCTGGGGGGAGGTGGGGTGTGGGGCCGGATGGCCACACCTTC,CATSDPGGRWGVGPDGHTF,-,TRBJ1-2,-,TRBV24-1
TGTGCCAGCAGCTTCCGACTAGAAGATACGCAGTATTTT,CASSFRLEDTQYF,-,TRBJ2-3,-,TRBV11-2
TGTGCCAGCAGGTACAGGGAGGGTCAGCCCCAGCATTTT,CASRYREGQPQHF,-,TRBJ1-5,-,TRBV2
TGCAGTGCTATCCCGAAGGTTCTTGACTATGGCTACACCTTC,CSAIPKVLDYGYTF,-,TRBJ1-2,-,TRBV20-1
TGTGCCAGCAGTTTAAGATCGGTGGGGACTGAAGCTTTCTTT,CASSLRSVGTEAFF,-,TRBJ1-1,few,TRBV27
TGTGCCAGCAGTCCGCGGACAGGGGCGAGAAATGAAAAACTGTTTTTT,CASSPRTGARNEKLFF,TRBD1,TRBJ1-4,-,TRBV28
TGTGCCAGCAATGCGGGAGGGACATACAATGAGCAGTACTTC,CASNAGGTYNEQYF,TRBD2,TRBJ2-7,-,TRBV27
TGTGCCATCAGTGGGCCCACGACAGACACCGGGGAGCTGTTTTTT,CAISGPTTDTGELFF,-,TRBJ2-2,-,TRBV10-3
TGTGCCAGCAGCAAATGGGTCGTAGTGGTAGCCAAGTACCAAGAGACCCAGTACTTC,CASSKWVVVVAKYQETQYF,-,TRBJ2-5,few,TRBV21-1
TGTGCCAGCAGTGCCAACAGGGTTGAAGGCTACACCTTC,CASSANRVEGYTF,-,TRBJ1-2,-,TRBV6-4
TGTGCCAGTGGAACCGGACAGGGGGCGATCAATGAGCAGTTCTTC,CASGTGQGAINEQFF,TRBD1,TRBJ2-1,few,TRBV6-1
TGTGCCATCAGTGACTCTGGGACAGGGAGGAATGAGCAGTTCTTC,CAISDSGTGRNEQFF,TRBD1,TRBJ2-1,-,TRBV10-3
TGCAGTGCTAGAGATCCGCTAGCGGGACGGGAGACCCAGTACTTC,CSARDPLAGRETQYF,TRBD2,TRBJ2-5,-,TRBV20-1
TGTGCCAGCAGGCATGGGACCCAGTCCTACAATGAGCAGTTCTTC,CASRHGTQSYNEQFF,-,TRBJ2-1,-,TRBV14
TGCAGTGCTAGAGATCGAGGGATAAGCTCCTACGAGCAGTACTTC,CSARDRGISSYEQYF,-,TRBJ2-7,-,TRBV20-1
TGTGCCAGCAGTTACTTCCAACTAGCAAGGGATACGCAGTATTTT,CASSYFQLARDTQYF,-,TRBJ2-3,few,TRBV6-2/TRBV6-3